The 3 T cell receptor beta chains below all came from one sample that was sequenced in a study of shared clonotypes between healthy human individuals. Clones were sequenced by immunoSEQ multiplex PCR, and TCRdb holds only the in-frame ones, with some missing. The sample lists around 2,000,000 clones; around 95% were seen once. Material for sequencing was naive CD4+ T cells sorted from blood. The sample's subset: CD45RA+ positively selected. The receptors were sampled from a man in his late teens or twenties in good health.

The CDR3, as DNA: TGTGCCAGTAGTCCAATCTCGGGTTTTGAAGCTTTCTTT. This gives the protein CASSPISGFEAFF. The V and J genes are TRBV19 and TRBJ1-1; D uncertain. The ends were cut back, 5 bases at V and 7 bases at J, with 14 bases in the middle. Germline V gives CDR1 LNHDA, CDR2 SQIVND (reference sequence). The CDR3 has 13 residues.

This rearrangement joins TRBV10-3 to TRBJ2-2; D is uncertain. Deletions cut 9 bases from V and 3 bases from J, with 20 bases between. The CDR3 spans 16 residues. The V gene's germline CDR1 is ENHRY and CDR2 SYGVKD. CDR3 protein: CAILSIRVGDTGELFF. The CDR3 region has the DNA TGTGCCATTCTCTCTATTAGGGTGGGTGACACCGGGGAGCTGTTTTTT.

V is TRBV15 and J is TRBJ1-4; D perhaps matches TRBD1 (5 bases). CDR3 size: 17 residues. The germline V gene encodes CDR1 LNHNV and CDR2 YYDKDF (reference sequence). The V end was cut by 1 base, the J end by 0 bases, with 12 bases between. In nucleotides, the CDR3 is TGTGCCACCAGCAGAGCTGTAGGGGTTGCAACTAATGAAAAACTGTTTTTT. It yields the protein CATSRAVGVATNEKLFF.